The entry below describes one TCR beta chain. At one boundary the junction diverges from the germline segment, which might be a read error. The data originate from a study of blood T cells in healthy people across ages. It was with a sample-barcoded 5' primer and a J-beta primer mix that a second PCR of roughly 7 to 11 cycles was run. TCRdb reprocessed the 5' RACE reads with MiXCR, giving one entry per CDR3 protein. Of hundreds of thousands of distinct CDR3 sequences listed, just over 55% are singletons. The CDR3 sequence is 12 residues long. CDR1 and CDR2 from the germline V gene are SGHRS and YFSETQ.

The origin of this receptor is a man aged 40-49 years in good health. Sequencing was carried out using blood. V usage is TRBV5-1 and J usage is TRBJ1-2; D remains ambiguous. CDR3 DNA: TGCGCCAACAGCGGTCCGCCCTATGGTTACACCTTC. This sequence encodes CANSGPPYGYTF.